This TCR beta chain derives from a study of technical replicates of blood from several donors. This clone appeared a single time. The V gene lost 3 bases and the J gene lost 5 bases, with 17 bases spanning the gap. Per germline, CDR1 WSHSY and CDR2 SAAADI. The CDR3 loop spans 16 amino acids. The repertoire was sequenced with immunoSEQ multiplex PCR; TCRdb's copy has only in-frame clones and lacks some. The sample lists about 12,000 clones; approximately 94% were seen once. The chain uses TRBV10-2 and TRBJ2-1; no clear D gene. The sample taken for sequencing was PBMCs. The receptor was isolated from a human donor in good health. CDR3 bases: TGCGCCAGCAGTGACGGGTCCGTGCGGTTCAACAATGAGCAGTTCTTC. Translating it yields CASSDGSVRFNNEQFF.